One T cell receptor beta chain is described in this entry. Antigen unknown. cDNA libraries for TRB were generated by 5' RACE incorporating UMI labels. Following a re-call of the 5' RACE reads, TCRdb has one entry per CDR3 protein and lacks DNA. This repertoire includes 140,000 to 150,000 distinct CDR3 sequences. The sample belongs to a study of CXCR3-negative and CXCR3-positive naive CD8 T cells. Findings and caveats of the study: The study found more hydrophobic TRB CDR3s in CXCR3-positive naive cells than in CXCR3-negative naive cells. Partially decreased CXCR3 expression was recorded after cryopreservation, and fresh PBMCs were used in most assays. Memory cells diverged, while naive CXCR3-positive and CXCR3-negative cells had similar TRBV-TRBJ usage.

CDR1 is KGHSH and CDR2 is LQKENI in the germline V gene. The CDR3 length is 15 residues. The source material was naive CXCR3+ CD8+ T cells from blood. Subset defined: CD45RO-CCR7+CD27+CD95- naive CD8+ T cells expressing CXCR3 (TNR3+). The V gene is TRBV18, the J gene TRBJ2-1; the D call from TCRdb, TRBD2, cannot be confirmed without DNA. The source is a human donor in good health. Some clones in this sample may be carry-over from other donors' samples. CDR3 amino acids: CASSPGPPEYNEQFF.